Listed here are 11 T cell receptor beta chains from one sample, sequenced in a study of blood T cell repertoires in COVID-19. Data came from immunoSEQ multiplex PCR; TCRdb stores just in-frame clones and leaves some out. Of 59,000 or so clones listed, more than 75% are singletons. Source material: peripheral blood. The source of these receptors is a human donor in a cohort sampled during active COVID-19.

The chain employs TRBV6-2 or TRBV6-3 and TRBJ2-1, with TRBD2 matching 10 bases. V was clipped by 4 bases and J by 7 bases; unmatched bases: 10. Germline CDR1 MNHEY, CDR2 SVGEGT. The CDR3 is made up of 16 amino acids. CDR3 bases: TGTGCCAGCAGTTCAACCAGCGGGAGGGCCCGTAATGAGCAGTTCTTC. Residues: CASSSTSGRARNEQFF.

The chain uses TRBV18 and TRBJ2-7; TRBD1 is a possible D gene (6 bases). The CDR3 is made up of 14 amino acids. Germline CDR1 KGHSH, CDR2 LQKENI. V was pared by 1 base and J by 3 bases, with 10 bases between. CDR3 DNA sequence: TGTGCCAGCTCACCACAACAGGGTCTCTACGAGCAGTACTTC. This gives the protein CASSPQQGLYEQYF.

The chain employs TRBV4-3 and TRBJ2-2, with D uncertain. Germline CDR1 LGHNA, CDR2 YSLEER. The CDR3 spans 14 residues. The V end was cut by 1 base, the J end by 5 bases, with 8 bases between. Here the CDR3 DNA reads TGCGCCAGCAGCCAAGGGAGATCGACCGGGGAGCTGTTTTTT. It translates to CASSQGRSTGELFF.

This CDR3 is CASSLIWGTYNEQFF. The CDR3, as DNA: TGTGCCAGCAGCTTAATCTGGGGCACCTACAATGAGCAGTTCTTC. This sequence joins TRBV7-2 and TRBJ2-1, with D perhaps TRBD1 (5 bases). The germline gives CDR1 SGHTA, CDR2 FQGNSA. The CDR3 spans 15 residues. V was trimmed by 2 bases and J by 2 bases, leaving 10 bases between them.

The V call is TRBV3-1 (or the pseudogene TRBV3-2), the J call TRBJ2-3, with D possibly matching TRBD1 (6 bases). V was clipped by 2 bases and J by 2 bases, with 14 bases between them. Looked up from germline, CDR1 is LGHDT and CDR2 is YNNKEL (reference sequence). This CDR3 region has 16 residues. The CDR3 DNA follows: TGTGCCAGCAGCCAACTATTCGGACAGAACACAGATACGCAGTATTTT. As protein: CASSQLFGQNTDTQYF.

This chain uses TRBV21-1 with TRBJ2-3; the table's D gene call, TRBD2, was not cross checked with the DNA. TRBV21-1 is given as a pseudogene. The CDR3 covers 14 residues. CDR3: CASSKESSTDTQYF. The CDR3 DNA is TGTGCCAGCAGCAAAGAGAGTTCCACAGATACGCAGTATTTT.

The CDR3 nucleotides are TGTGCCAGCAGCCAGGTCCAGGGGCCCGGAGGGACCCAGTACTTC. Its translation: CASSQVQGPGGTQYF. The chain joins TRBV3-1 (or the pseudogene TRBV3-2) to TRBJ2-5, with D possibly being TRBD1 (6 bases). Germline CDR1 is LGHDT and CDR2 is YNNKEL (reference sequence). Trimming removed 3 bases from V and 7 bases from J, with 18 bases in between. The CDR3 consists of 15 residues.

The J gene is TRBJ2-2, the V gene TRBV28, with D perhaps TRBD1 (5 bases). The germline V gene has CDR1 MDHEN and CDR2 SYDVKM. The CDR3 length is 17 residues. The germline V and J ends were trimmed by 7 bases and 1 base, with 19 bases remaining between them. The CDR3 DNA follows: TGTGCCAGCATCCCAATCCCAGGGCGTGGGAACACCGGGGAGCTGTTTTTT. Its protein product is CASIPIPGRGNTGELFF.

This chain links TRBV15 with TRBJ2-7; 7 positions agree with TRBD2. Germline V lookup: CDR1 LNHNV, CDR2 YYDKDF (reference sequence). J was trimmed by 3 bases and V by 5 bases; bases with no gene match: 7. The CDR3 consists of 14 residues. The CDR3 coding sequence is TGTGCCACCAGCGATTCGAGCGGGAACTACGAGCAGTACTTC. As protein: CATSDSSGNYEQYF.

The sample holds one count of this clone. V and J are TRBV20-1 and TRBJ2-5; unclear D gene. The CDR3 sequence is 11 residues long. Germline CDR1 and CDR2: DFQATT and SNEGSKA (reference sequence). Trimming pared 1 base from V and 5 bases from J, leaving 5 bases between. The CDR3 loop is CSARVGETQYF. The CDR3, as DNA: TGCAGTGCTAGAGTGGGCGAGACCCAGTACTTC.

This rearrangement joins TRBV18 to TRBJ1-2; D uncertain. Germline loops: CDR1 KGHSH, CDR2 LQKENI. This CDR3 is built from 13 residues. The V and J ends lost 3 bases and 7 bases respectively, with 12 bases between them. For the CDR3, the DNA is TGTGCCAGCTCACCGGCCCTGGAGGCTGGCTACACCTTC. It specifies CASSPALEAGYTF.